This T cell receptor (beta chain) came from a study of T-cell memory formation after mild COVID-19. TCRdb reanalysed the 5' RACE reads using MiXCR and keeps one entry per CDR3 protein. In the table there are tens of thousands of distinct CDR3 sequences, more than 9.5% of which are singletons. The sample consisted of PBMCs or a T cell subset sorted from them (not recorded which). This receptor was taken from a young man who had mild COVID-19 (a few samples of this study predate the infection). Cell type and time point are not known.

As DNA, the CDR3 is TGCGCCAGCAGCTTGGCAGCGGCCCACACGGATACGCAGTATTTT. This gives the protein CASSLAAAHTDTQYF. V and J are TRBV5-1 and TRBJ2-3, with D possibly TRBD2 on 5 matching bases. Germline V gives CDR1 SGHRS, CDR2 YFSETQ. V lost 0 bases and J lost 6, with 14 bases in between. The CDR3 spans 15 residues.